A single sample is the source of the 24 T cell receptor beta chains below, sequenced in a study of T cell clonality in common variable immunodeficiency. The repertoire was sequenced with immunoSEQ multiplex PCR; TCRdb's copy has only in-frame clones and lacks some. Recorded here are some 50,000 clones, with no singletons, and the ten leading clones hold roughly 2%. The sample taken for sequencing was peripheral blood mononuclear cells. The origin of the receptors is a person aged 18 to 70 in good health.

This clone was counted at least ten times. The CDR3 goes on 3 residues after the read ends, and that part is filled in from the germline J gene. The chain carries TRBV5-4 and TRBJ2-3; D may be TRBD2 (5 bases). CDR3 size: 14 residues. The germline V and J ends were trimmed by 4 bases and 1 base, with 10 bases remaining between them. Germline-derived CDR1 and CDR2 are SGHNT and YYREEE (reference sequence). CDR3 DNA (partial): TGTGCCAGCAGCCAGGAGGCCGGCACAGATACG. The encoded protein is CASSQEAGTDT. The CDR3 reads in full as CASSQEAGTDTQYF. The entire variable domain, with the rest obtained from reference TRBV5-4 and TRBJ2-3, is as follows: ETGVTQSPTHLIKTRGQQVTLRCSSQSGHNTVSWYQQALGQGPQFIFQYYREEENGRGNFPPRFSGLQFPNYSSELNVNALELDDSALYLCASSQEAGTDTQYFGPGTRLTVL.

This clone was seen repeatedly, ten times or more. The read falls 3 residues short of the CDR3 end, and the missing part is taken from the germline J gene. The chain couples TRBV12-3 or TRBV12-4 to TRBJ2-7; D possibly corresponds to TRBD1 (5 bases). The ends were cut back, 0 bases at V and 2 bases at J, with 8 bases in the middle. The length of the CDR3 is 14 residues. The CDR3 bases that were read are TGTGCCAGCAGTTTAGCAGGGGCGGCCTACGAG. This gives the protein CASSLAGAAYE. The CDR3 reads in full as CASSLAGAAYEQYF.

This clone has at least ten counts. The read is 3 residues too short to cover the CDR3 end, so that end is filled in from the germline J gene. The chain is built from TRBV12-5 and TRBJ2-7; TRBD1 might be the D (5 bases). Looked up from germline, CDR1 is LGHNT and CDR2 is FRNRAP. This CDR3 comprises 13 residues. V lost 1 base to trimming and J lost 1 base, with 5 bases between them. CDR3 DNA, as far as it was read: TGTGCTAGTGGTTTGGGGACATCCTACGAG. Amino acids: CASGLGTSYE. The full CDR3 sequence reads CASGLGTSYEQYF.

This clone was observed a handful of times. The read ends 3 residues shy of where the CDR3 ends; the end is completed using the germline J gene. This chain links TRBV19 with TRBJ1-1, with D hard to call. The CDR3 is 14 amino acids. CDR1 LNHDA and CDR2 SQIVND come from the germline V gene (reference sequence). The chain's CDR3 is CASSRRTSLKTAFF. The DNA read from the CDR3 is TGTGCCAGTAGTAGACGGACTAGCTTGAAGACC.

This clone showed up many times. The read stops 3 residues short of the end of the CDR3; the missing end is completed from the germline J gene. This chain connects TRBV20-1 to TRBJ2-1; TRBD2 aligns across 13 bases. Germline V gene data show CDR1 as DFQATT and CDR2 as SNEGSKA (reference sequence). The CDR3 has 14 amino acids. Trimming at V came to 3 bases and at J to 7 bases, leaving 3 bases not matched to a gene. The sequenced CDR3 bases are TGCAGTGCTAGGACTAGCGGGAGGAGGAATGAG. Its translation: CSARTSGRRNE. From start to end, the CDR3 is CSARTSGRRNEQFF.

This clone showed up many times. The read terminates 3 residues ahead of where the CDR3 ends, so the germline J gene completes it. The chain joins TRBV20-1 to TRBJ2-1; D might be TRBD2 (6 bases). The CDR3 extends over 17 amino acids. Germline CDR1 DFQATT, CDR2 SNEGSKA (reference sequence). V was pared by 4 bases and J by 0 bases, with 19 bases between. The covered CDR3 bases are TGCAGTGCTACAACGGGGGACCGATCGAGCTCCTACAATGAG. Its protein product is CSATTGDRSSSYNE. The CDR3, in full, reads CSATTGDRSSSYNEQFF.

This clone was seen only a few times. The junction departs from germline at one end; a sequencing error may be responsible. The observed sequence ends 3 residues before the CDR3 terminus, with the missing tail filled in from the germline J gene. The V and J genes are TRBV7-7 and TRBJ2-3; a weak D match, TRBD1 (5 bases). There are 14 residues in the CDR3. The germline V gene encodes CDR1 SSHAT and CDR2 FNYEAQ (reference sequence). Incomplete CDR3 DNA: TGTGCTAGCAGCCCGGATGGACCTAAGGGGACG. Encoded protein: CASSPDGPKGT. The CDR3, in full, reads CASSPDGPKGTQYF.

This clone was detected many times. Read coverage stops 3 residues before the CDR3 terminus; the germline J gene supplies the remainder. V usage is TRBV7-8 and J usage is TRBJ1-2; the match to TRBD1 covers 7 bases. The CDR3 is made up of 14 amino acids. The ends lost 0 bases at V and 2 bases at J; junction bases unmatched: 0. Per the germline V gene, CDR1 is SGHVS and CDR2 is FQNEAQ. Here the CDR3 reads CASSLADRNYGYTF. CDR3 bases read: TGTGCCAGCAGCTTAGCGGACAGGAACTATGGC.

This clone was seen repeatedly, ten times or more. From the germline J gene comes the end of the CDR3, since the read stops 3 residues before it. This sequence joins TRBV20-1 and TRBJ1-2, with D tentatively TRBD1 (5 bases). V dropped 8 bases and J dropped 0 bases, with 28 bases sitting between them. The length of the CDR3 is 18 residues. CDR1 and CDR2 from the germline V gene are DFQATT and SNEGSKA (reference sequence). The covered CDR3 bases are TGCAGTACCAATCGGGGGACGCACGGAACGGCAGCTAACTATGGC. It is translated as CSTNRGTHGTAANYG. The whole CDR3 sequence reads CSTNRGTHGTAANYGYTF.

This clone came up many times. The read terminates 3 residues ahead of where the CDR3 ends, so the germline J gene completes it. J is TRBJ2-7 and V is TRBV13, with D perhaps assigned TRBD1 or TRBD2 (5 bases each). Germline lookup yields CDR1 PRHDT and CDR2 FYEKMQ (reference sequence). Deletions cut 5 bases from V and 4 bases from J, with 15 bases between. This CDR3 contains 14 residues. CDR3 region: CASSGPSGRYEQYF. The DNA read from the CDR3 is TGTGCCAGCAGCGGACCGTCAGGGAGATACGAG.

This clone was recorded at least ten times. From the germline J gene comes the end of the CDR3, since the read stops 3 residues before it. This rearrangement joins TRBV30 to TRBJ1-2; no firm D call. The CDR3 spans 12 residues. Germline CDR1 GTSNPN, CDR2 SVGIG (reference sequence). With 2 bases removed from V and 7 bases from J, the gap between germline ends came to 11 bases. The CDR3: CAWSSGWFGYTF. Partial CDR3 DNA: TGTGCCTGGAGTTCGGGGTGGTTTGGC.

This clone was counted many times. The read stops 3 residues short of the end of the CDR3; the missing end is completed from the germline J gene. The rearrangement uses TRBV6-2 or TRBV6-3 and TRBJ1-2; D not certain. V lost 6 bases to trimming and J lost 5 bases, with 7 bases between them. Germline lookup yields CDR1 MNHEY and CDR2 SVGEGT. The CDR3 has 11 amino acids. Here the CDR3 reads CASSLNYGYTF. CDR3 DNA (partial): TGTGCCAGCAGCTTAAATTATGGC.

Concerning this clone itself: The read is 3 residues too short to cover the CDR3 end, so that end is filled in from the germline J gene. The V and J genes are TRBV20-1 and TRBJ2-7, with 10 bases identical to TRBD2. V was clipped by 0 bases and J by 0 bases; unmatched bases: 20. Looked up from germline, CDR1 is DFQATT and CDR2 is SNEGSKA (reference sequence). The CDR3 extends over 21 amino acids. Incomplete CDR3 DNA: TGCAGTGCTAGAGATGTATCCTCCTCTGGAGACCTAGCGGGAGTCTCCTACGAG. Translation gives CSARDVSSSGDLAGVSYE. The entire CDR3 protein is CSARDVSSSGDLAGVSYEQYF.

This clone was detected many times. The read ends 3 residues shy of where the CDR3 ends; the end is completed using the germline J gene. The gene calls are TRBV12-3 or TRBV12-4 and TRBJ2-1; D is unclear. The CDR3 runs 11 residues. The V gene lost 3 bases and the J gene lost 8 bases, with 5 bases spanning the gap. The sequenced part of the CDR3 DNA is TGTGCCAGCAGTTTGTTAGATGAG. Translating it yields CASSLLDE. Given in full, the CDR3 is CASSLLDEQFF.

This clone showed up many times. The sequenced fragment ends 3 residues before the CDR3 boundary, so the rest is inferred from the germline J gene. This chain connects TRBV7-2 to TRBJ2-5; a weak D match, TRBD1 (5 bases). This CDR3 spans 15 amino acids. The germline CDR1 and CDR2 sequences are SGHTA and FQGNSA. V was pared by 4 bases and J by 0 bases, with 12 bases between. The CDR3 spells CASSSLDSDQETQYF. Partial CDR3 DNA: TGTGCCAGCAGCTCCCTAGACAGTGACCAAGAGACC.

This clone was seen many times. The CDR3 extends 3 residues past the end of the read, so its final part is completed from the germline J gene. The V gene is TRBV19, the J gene TRBJ2-1; 8 bases are shared with TRBD2. V was pared by 2 bases and J by 1 base, with 4 bases of the junction left unmatched. CDR1 is LNHDA and CDR2 is SQIVND in the germline V gene (reference sequence). The CDR3 runs to 16 residues. The CDR3 loop is CASSIYSGDSYNEQFF. The covered CDR3 bases are TGTGCCAGTAGTATATATAGCGGGGATTCCTACAATGAG.

This clone came up many times. The read stops 3 residues short of the end of the CDR3; the missing end is completed from the germline J gene. V usage is TRBV7-2 and J usage is TRBJ2-7; D may be TRBD2 (5 bases). The V end was cut by 3 bases, the J end by 5 bases, with 17 bases between. Per germline, CDR1 SGHTA and CDR2 FQGNSA. The CDR3 covers 15 residues. Partial CDR3 DNA: TGTGCCAGCAGCTTCTCCCCCGAAACTAGTCACGAG. Translated, it gives CASSFSPETSHE. The entire CDR3 reads CASSFSPETSHEQYF.

This clone was observed at least ten times. Coverage ceases 3 residues before the CDR3 finishes, and the germline J gene fills in the end. The rearrangement uses TRBV5-6 and TRBJ2-7; maybe TRBD2 (5 bases). The CDR3 has 14 amino acids. V shed 3 bases and J shed 0 bases, with 10 bases lying between them. Germline CDR1 and CDR2: SGHDT and YYEEEE. CDR3 bases read: TGTGCCAGCAGCTCCGTGACTATCTCCTACGAG. This sequence encodes CASSSVTISYE. The CDR3 as a whole reads CASSSVTISYEQYF. Variable domain in full (rest from reference TRBV5-6 and TRBJ2-7): DAGVTQSPTHLIKTRGQQVTLRCSPKSGHDTVSWYQQALGQGPQFIFQYYEEEERQRGNFPDRFSGHQFPNYSSELNVNALLLGDSALYLCASSSVTISYEQYFGPGTRLTVT.

This clone came up many times. The sequence runs out 3 residues before the end of the CDR3; the remainder is reconstructed from the germline J gene. The chain joins TRBV30 to TRBJ2-2, with a weak D call TRBD2 (6 bases). This CDR3 comprises 11 residues. Germline V lookup: CDR1 GTSNPN, CDR2 SVGIG (reference sequence). Partial CDR3 DNA: TGTGCCTGGAGTACGGGGGAAAAG. It codes for CAWSTGEK. The complete CDR3 protein is CAWSTGEKLFF.

Worth noting for this clone: The read comes to an end 3 residues before the CDR3 does, leaving the germline J gene to fill in the end. The chain uses TRBV2 and TRBJ1-2; weak D call: TRBD1 (6 bases). Trimming cost V 10 bases and J 6 bases, with 21 bases left between them. Germline assignment: CDR1 SNHLY and CDR2 FYNNEI. CDR3 length: 14 residues. The sequenced CDR3 bases are TGTGCCACCTCCCAGGGGCACCAGAGCGATGGC. Translating gives CATSQGHQSDG. From start to end, the CDR3 is CATSQGHQSDGYTF.

This clone was seen repeatedly, ten times or more. The observed sequence ends 3 residues before the CDR3 terminus, with the missing tail filled in from the germline J gene. The gene calls are TRBV3-1 (or the pseudogene TRBV3-2) and TRBJ2-2, with TRBD1 matching 7 bases. The CDR3 loop spans 13 amino acids. Germline CDR1 reads LGHDT; CDR2 reads YNNKEL (reference sequence). Losses at the gene ends were 2 bases for V and 7 bases for J; bases not matched to a gene: 1. CDR3 DNA (partial): TGTGCCAGCAGCCAACACAGGGGCGGGGAG. Translation: CASSQHRGGE. The full CDR3 sequence reads CASSQHRGGELFF.

Ten or more counts support this clone. The observed sequence ends 3 residues before the CDR3 terminus, with the missing tail filled in from the germline J gene. This chain joins TRBV5-1 and TRBJ1-6; unclear D gene. Trimming shortened V by 4 bases and J by 0 bases, and 17 bases separated the two germline ends. Germline V gene lookup returns CDR1 SGHRS and CDR2 YFSETQ. The CDR3 is made up of 18 amino acids. The CDR3 protein is CASSRSPGSGSYNSPLHF. The sequenced CDR3 bases are TGCGCCAGCAGCCGCTCCCCGGGGTCGGGCTCCTATAATTCACCC. Drawing the rest from reference TRBV5-1 and TRBJ1-6, the complete variable domain is KAGVTQTPRYLIKTRGQQVTLSCSPISGHRSVSWYQQTPGQGLQFLFEYFSETQRNKGNFPGRFSGRQFSNSRSEMNVSTLELGDSALYLCASSRSPGSGSYNSPLHFGNGTRLTVT.

This clone has more than one count but fewer than ten. The CDR3 end lies 3 residues beyond the end of the read and is filled in from the germline J gene. The chain joins TRBV7-2 to TRBJ1-4; 8 nucleotides match TRBD1. The CDR3 consists of 14 residues. The germline V gene encodes CDR1 SGHTA and CDR2 FQGNSA. Here the CDR3 reads CASSLQGADSPLFF. The DNA read from the CDR3 is TGTGCCAGCAGCTTACAGGGGGCGGATTCACCA. Looking up the rest from reference TRBV7-2 and TRBJ1-4 gives the full variable domain: GAGVSQSPSNKVTEKGKDVELRCDPISGHTALYWYRQSLGQGLEFLIYFQGNSAPDKSGLPSDRFSAERTGGSVSTLTIQRTQQEDSAVYLCASSLQGADSPLFFGSGTQLSVL.

On this clone: The read ends 3 residues before the CDR3 terminus; that terminus is restored from the germline J gene. The chain is built from TRBV7-9 and TRBJ1-6; D is unclear. The CDR3 is 15 residues long. The ends were cut back, 5 bases at V and 10 bases at J, with 18 bases in the middle. Germline V gene data show CDR1 as SEHNR and CDR2 as FQNEAQ (reference sequence). The part of the CDR3 DNA that was read is TGTGCCAGCAGCGCTGGCGGACTGGTTGACTCACCC. It translates to CASSAGGLVDSP. The full CDR3 protein is CASSAGGLVDSPLHF. The variable domain in full, completed from reference TRBV7-9 and TRBJ1-6, reads DTGVSQNPRHKITKRGQNVTFRCDPISEHNRLYWYRQTLGQGPEFLTYFQNEAQLEKSRLLSDRFSAERPKGSFSTLEIQRTEQGDSAMYLCASSAGGLVDSPLHFGNGTRLTVT.